This T cell receptor beta chain was documented in a study of T cells in Graves' hyperthyroidism and ophthalmopathy. The CDR3 runs to 12 residues. Germline CDR1 and CDR2: SQVTM and ANQGSEA. V was pared by 6 bases and J by 0 bases, with 9 bases between. RNA transcripts were the template for amplifying TCR beta CDR3 regions. Researchers ran a first-round RT-PCR on the TCR CDR3 using the HTBI primer set. TCRdb called the multiplex PCR reads again in MiXCR, with one record for every CDR3 protein. The top ten hold 25% to 30% of the sample, which has roughly 550,000 distinct CDR3 sequences, roughly 15% seen once. This clonotype occurred many times.

This receptor was obtained from a woman under 40 with Graves' ophthalmopathy. The sequenced sample consisted of blood. The chain couples TRBV29-1 to TRBJ2-7, with no clear D. CDR3 coding DNA: TGCAGCGTGTTGCTTGCCTCCTACGAGCAGTACTTC. Translation gives CSVLLASYEQYF.